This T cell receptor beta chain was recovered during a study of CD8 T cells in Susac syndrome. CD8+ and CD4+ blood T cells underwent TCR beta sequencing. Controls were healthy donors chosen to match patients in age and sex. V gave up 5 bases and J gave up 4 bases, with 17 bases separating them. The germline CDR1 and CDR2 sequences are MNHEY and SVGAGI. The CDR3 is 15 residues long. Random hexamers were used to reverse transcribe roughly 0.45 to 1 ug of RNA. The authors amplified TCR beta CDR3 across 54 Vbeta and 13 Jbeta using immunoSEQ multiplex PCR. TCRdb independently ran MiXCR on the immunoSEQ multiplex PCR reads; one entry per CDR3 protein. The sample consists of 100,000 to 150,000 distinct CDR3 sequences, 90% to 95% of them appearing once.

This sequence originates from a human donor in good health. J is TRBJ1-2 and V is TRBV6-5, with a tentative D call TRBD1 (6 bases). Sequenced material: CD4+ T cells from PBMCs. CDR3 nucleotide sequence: TGTGCCAGCAGTCGCGACAGGCGAGAACTCTATGGCTACACCTTC. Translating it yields CASSRDRRELYGYTF.